This TCR beta chain was identified during a study of shared clonotypes between healthy human individuals. Genomic DNA came from roughly 84 million PBMCs in unsorted samples. The method was immunoSEQ multiplex PCR; TCRdb's version includes in-frame clones alone and lacks a portion of them. Counted here are about 490,000 clones, more than 65% occurring once; the ten biggest clones make up about 12%. The CDR3 is 13 amino acids. Germline V gives CDR1 SNHLY, CDR2 FYNNEI. V lost 5 bases to trimming and J lost 5 bases, with 10 bases between them. V gene TRBV2 combines with J gene TRBJ1-5; no clear D gene. The specimen was PBMCs. This receptor was obtained from a woman aged 40-49 years in good health. Some clones in this sample may be carry-over from other donors' samples. CDR3 DNA: TGTGCCAGCAGTCGTGAGAGGGATCAGCCCCAGCATTTT. This codes for CASSRERDQPQHF.